The 4 T cell receptor beta chains below all came from one sample that was sequenced in a study of memory CD4+ T cells and cytomegalovirus serostatus. Here immunoSEQ multiplex PCR was the method, and the copy in TCRdb shows in-frame clones only, minus some. Of some 60,000 clones in the sample, 80% to 90% were seen once. The sort gate was single viable CD3+CD4+CD8-CD45RO+ cells for memory CD4+ T cells. Sequences were obtained from memory CD4+ T cells from blood. Receptors originate from an adult in good health and CMV-seronegative.

The CDR3 here is CASSLGLAWFF. Written as DNA, the CDR3 is TGTGCCAGCAGTTTGGGACTAGCTTGGTTCTTC. The rearrangement uses TRBV6-5 and TRBJ2-1; 9 bases line up with TRBD2. V was clipped by 4 bases and J by 15 bases; unmatched bases: 4. Looked up from germline, CDR1 is MNHEY and CDR2 is SVGAGI. This CDR3 has 11 amino acids.

The chain links TRBV29-1 to TRBJ1-2; D ambiguous. Germline V gene data show CDR1 as SQVTM and CDR2 as ANQGSEA. The V gene lost 0 bases and the J gene lost 4 bases, with 9 bases spanning the gap. The CDR3 is 13 amino acids. CDR3 in DNA: TGCAGCGTTGAAGAAATAACCGCCTATGGCTACACCTTC. Translating gives CSVEEITAYGYTF.

The chain uses TRBV30 and TRBJ1-5; TRBD1 is a possible D gene (5 bases). The CDR3 is made up of 13 amino acids. Germline CDR1 reads GTSNPN; CDR2 reads SVGIG (reference sequence). V gave up 5 bases and J gave up 3 bases, with 11 bases separating them. Written as DNA, the CDR3 is TGTGCCTGGGGACATCGTCACAATCAGCCCCAGCATTTT. It is translated as CAWGHRHNQPQHF.

The V call is TRBV7-2, the J call TRBJ1-4, with D possibly being TRBD1 (6 bases). Trimming shortened V by 0 bases and J by 0 bases, and 8 bases separated the two germline ends. CDR1 SGHTA and CDR2 FQGNSA come from the germline V gene. This CDR3 has 16 amino acids. In DNA form, the CDR3 reads TGTGCCAGCAGCTTAGCCTCAGGGGCAACTAATGAAAAACTGTTTTTT. It is translated as CASSLASGATNEKLFF. The full variable domain, with the rest looked up from reference TRBV7-2 and TRBJ1-4, is GAGVSQSPSNKVTEKGKDVELRCDPISGHTALYWYRQSLGQGLEFLIYFQGNSAPDKSGLPSDRFSAERTGGSVSTLTIQRTQQEDSAVYLCASSLASGATNEKLFFGSGTQLSVL.